Listed below are T cell receptor beta chains from one sample, sequenced in a study of T cells in Graves' hyperthyroidism and ophthalmopathy. Each CDR3 protein gets one entry after TCRdb re-called the multiplex PCR reads with MiXCR. In the table there are about 400,000 distinct CDR3 sequences, 20% to 25% of which are singletons. Material: blood. These receptors all stem from a man aged 50 to 60 with Graves' hyperthyroidism. Both conserved end residues are part of each CDR3. The D gene is left open where the match is weak. The size of a clone is reported for some rows only, either as once, few or many, or as a class for expanded clones.

D gene	clone size	V gene	J gene	CDR3 protein	CDR3 DNA
.	.	TRBV11-3	TRBJ1-4	CASISRGALEKLFF	TGTGCCAGCATTAGTAGGGGAGCCCTTGAAAAACTGTTTTTT
.	.	TRBV3-1	TRBJ2-3	CASSRTPEPDTQYF	TGTGCCAGCAGCCGAACCCCGGAGCCGGATACGCAGTATTTT
.	many	TRBV28	TRBJ1-6	CASSFLGESPLHF	TGTGCCAGCAGTTTCTTAGGGGAATCACCCCTCCACTTT
TRBD2	.	TRBV13	TRBJ2-1	CASSSGLGLSGGEQFF	TGTGCCAGCAGCTCCGGTTTAGGGCTTAGCGGGGGGGAGCAGTTCTTC
TRBD1	few	TRBV7-6	TRBJ1-3	CASSTLDRADGNTIYF	TGTGCCAGCAGCACGCTGGACAGGGCTGATGGAAACACCATATATTTT
TRBD1	many	TRBV2	TRBJ1-1	CASRDPYRDRGGEAFF	TGTGCCAGCAGGGACCCCTATCGAGACAGGGGAGGCGAAGCTTTCTTT
TRBD1	few	TRBV6-1	TRBJ1-2	CASRRLEGAYGYTF	TGTGCCAGCAGGAGGCTAGAGGGGGCCTATGGCTACACCTTC
TRBD1	few	TRBV7-3	TRBJ1-1	CASSIGTGRGTEAFF	TGTGCCAGTAGTATAGGGACAGGTCGGGGCACTGAAGCTTTCTTT
.	many	TRBV28	TRBJ2-7	CASTMRVQPYEQYF	TGTGCCAGCACCATGCGGGTTCAACCCTACGAGCAGTACTTC
.	many	TRBV11-3	TRBJ2-7	CASSLNPISPPGDEQYF	TGTGCCAGCAGCTTAAACCCCATATCCCCCCCCGGAGACGAGCAGTACTTC
.	many	TRBV11-2	TRBJ2-1	CASSFGYEQFF	TGTGCCAGCAGCTTTGGGTATGAGCAGTTCTTC
TRBD2	.	TRBV20-1	TRBJ2-3	CSARDLAVTDTQYF	TGCAGTGCTAGAGATCTAGCGGTCACAGATACGCAGTATTTT
TRBD1	many	TRBV5-1	TRBJ2-2	CASSSPRTGGSNTGELFF	TGCGCCAGCAGCTCCCCACGGACAGGGGGCTCGAACACCGGGGAGCTGTTTTTT
TRBD2	few	TRBV29-1	TRBJ2-2	CSVATSAVGELFF	TGCAGCGTTGCGACTAGCGCGGTCGGGGAGCTGTTTTTT
.	.	TRBV6-2/TRBV6-3	TRBJ2-2	CASSLGRFTEELFF	TGTGCCAGCAGCCTGGGTCGGTTCACCGAGGAGCTGTTTTTT